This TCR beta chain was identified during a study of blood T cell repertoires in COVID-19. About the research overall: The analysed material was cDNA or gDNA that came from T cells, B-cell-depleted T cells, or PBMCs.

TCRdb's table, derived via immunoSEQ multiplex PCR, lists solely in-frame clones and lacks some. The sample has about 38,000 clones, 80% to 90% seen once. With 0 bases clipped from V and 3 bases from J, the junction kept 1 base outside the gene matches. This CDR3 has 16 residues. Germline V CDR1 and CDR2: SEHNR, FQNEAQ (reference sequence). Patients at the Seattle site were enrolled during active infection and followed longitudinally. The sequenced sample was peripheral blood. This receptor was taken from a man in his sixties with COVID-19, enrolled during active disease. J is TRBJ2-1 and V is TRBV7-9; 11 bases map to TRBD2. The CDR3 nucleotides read TGTGCCAGCAGCTTAGCCGGGACTAGCGGCTACAATGAGCAGTTCTTC. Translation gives CASSLAGTSGYNEQFF.